These 10 T cell receptor beta chains originate from one sample sequenced in a study of T cells in Graves' hyperthyroidism and ophthalmopathy. Amplification of TCR beta CDR3 regions was performed using RNA transcripts as template. During a first-round RT-PCR of the TCR CDR3, the HTBI primer set was used. TCRdb used MiXCR to reprocess the multiplex PCR reads, holding one entry per CDR3 protein. Of 300,000 to 450,000 distinct CDR3 sequences in the sample, more than 15% are singletons; the top ten hold roughly 26%. The sequenced material came from blood. The receptors were gathered from a young woman with Graves' hyperthyroidism that later progressed to Graves' ophthalmopathy.

There are many counts of this clonotype. This chain connects TRBV12-3 or TRBV12-4 to TRBJ1-1; D is unresolved. Trimming pared 3 bases from V and 1 base from J, leaving 9 bases between. This CDR3 region has 14 residues. CDR3 in amino acids: CASSFREGNTEAFF. Written as DNA, the CDR3 is TGTGCCAGCAGTTTTAGGGAGGGGAACACTGAAGCTTTCTTT.

Ten or more counts support this clonotype. V is TRBV7-2 and J is TRBJ2-3, with a weak D call TRBD1 (7 bases). This CDR3 has 16 residues. CDR1 SGHTA and CDR2 FQGNSA come from the germline V gene. Trimming left V 2 bases short and J 2 bases short, with 14 bases between. The CDR3: CASSLPTGTVTDTQYF. The CDR3 DNA is TGTGCCAGCAGCTTACCGACAGGGACTGTCACAGATACGCAGTATTTT.

In its sample, this clonotype was seen many times. The V and J genes are TRBV30 and TRBJ1-4; the D is unclear. Trimming left V 0 bases short and J 5 bases short, with 7 bases between. From germline, CDR1 is GTSNPN and CDR2 SVGIG (reference sequence). This CDR3 spans 13 amino acids. CDR3 nucleotides: TGTGCCTGGAGTGTTCGCGTAAATGAAAAACTGTTTTTT. This gives the protein CAWSVRVNEKLFF.

This clonotype was counted ten times or more. V usage is TRBV12-3 or TRBV12-4 and J usage is TRBJ2-1; 8 bases agree with TRBD2. The CDR3 totals 15 residues. V gave up 4 bases and J gave up 3 bases; unmatched junction bases: 5. CDR3 nucleotide sequence: TGTGCCAGCAGTTCGGGACTAGGGGTCTACAATGAGCAGTTCTTC. Protein sequence: CASSSGLGVYNEQFF.

This clonotype was seen at least ten times. The chain recombines TRBV2 with TRBJ2-2; the match to TRBD2 covers 7 bases. Germline CDR1 SNHLY, CDR2 FYNNEI. The length of the CDR3 is 15 residues. Trimming at V came to 3 bases and at J to 1 base, leaving 2 bases not matched to a gene. The CDR3 region is CASSEASGNTGELFF. CDR3 sequence (DNA): TGTGCCAGCAGTGAGGCTAGCGGGAACACCGGGGAGCTGTTTTTT. Combining the CDR3 with reference TRBV2 and TRBJ2-2 gives the whole variable domain EPEVTQTPSHQVTQMGQEVILRCVPISNHLYFYWYRQILGQKVEFLVSFYNNEISEKSEIFDDQFSVERPDGSNFTLKIRSTKLEDSAMYFCASSEASGNTGELFFGEGSRLTVL.

This clonotype came up a few times. The chain has TRBV20-1 and TRBJ2-1; no firm D call. Trimming pared 6 bases from V and 0 bases from J, leaving 15 bases between. The length of the CDR3 is 15 residues. Germline V CDR1 and CDR2: DFQATT, SNEGSKA (reference sequence). The CDR3 coding sequence is TGCAGTGCCATGGTAGGTGCGTACTCCTACAATGAGCAGTTCTTC. It specifies CSAMVGAYSYNEQFF.

At least ten counts were recorded for this clonotype. This chain uses TRBV2 with TRBJ2-4; 10 nucleotides agree with TRBD1. Germline CDR1 is SNHLY and CDR2 is FYNNEI. The CDR3 totals 16 residues. Trimming cost V 6 bases and J 8 bases; bases outside gene matches: 13. The CDR3 DNA reads TGTGCCAGCAGGACCGGGACAGGGGCTCTGGGGGACATTCAGTACTTC. Translation: CASRTGTGALGDIQYF.

This clonotype has a handful of counts. This sequence joins TRBV28 and TRBJ2-2; 8 positions agree with TRBD1. After removal of 6 bases from V and 6 bases from J, the junction contained 6 bases not matched to a gene. CDR3 length equals 14 residues. Germline V gene sequence: CDR1 MDHEN, CDR2 SYDVKM. CDR3 DNA: TGTGCCAGCAGCCCGGACAGGGTGGCCGGGGAGCTGTTTTTT. It specifies CASSPDRVAGELFF.

This clonotype was seen many times. The chain recombines TRBV28 with TRBJ2-3; D gene unclear. The CDR3 extends over 17 amino acids. V dropped 5 bases and J dropped 2 bases, with 20 bases sitting between them. Looked up from germline, CDR1 is MDHEN and CDR2 is SYDVKM. The chain's CDR3 is CASSSLPPSEPTDTQYF. The CDR3 region has the DNA TGTGCCAGCAGTAGTCTCCCCCCCAGCGAACCCACAGATACGCAGTATTTT.

This clonotype was counted at least ten times. The chain links TRBV12-3 or TRBV12-4 to TRBJ2-7, with D perhaps TRBD1 (6 bases). The CDR3 has 13 residues. Trimming stripped 5 bases from V and 3 bases from J, with 11 bases between. This CDR3 reads CASSRDIFYEQYF. The CDR3 DNA reads as TGTGCCAGCAGTCGGGACATTTTCTACGAGCAGTACTTC.